The present entry profiles one TCR beta chain with its context. Its specificity is unknown. PCR amplification relied on 60 Vbeta primers (plus 13 Jbeta primers). How the authors handled the data: Tens of millions of unique TCR beta chains, roughly 10 million shared, were counted in a later analysis. Sequencing was performed with immunoSEQ multiplex PCR; in TCRdb, only in-frame clones are kept and a portion is missing. V, J and clone size are taken as reported in that table, and D and trimming were inferred from the DNA itself. The sample lists some 99,000 clones; roughly 76% were seen once. As for the donors, each was a healthy bone marrow donor. The sample is drawn from a study of cytomegalovirus exposure and HLA in healthy donors. Overall study results and limits: Being indistinguishable, some V segments were excluded, TRBV6-2 and TRBV6-3 among them. A cluster of highly shared sequence variants was likely a sequencing artifact.

This CDR3 comprises 14 residues. The V gene lost 2 bases and the J gene lost 5 bases, with 13 bases spanning the gap. Germline loops: CDR1 SGHRS, CDR2 YFSETQ. Source material: PBMCs. The sequence derives from a woman aged 45-65 years in good health and CMV-seropositive. The V and J genes are TRBV5-1 and TRBJ2-5, with D possibly matching TRBD2 (6 bases). CDR3 in amino acids: CASSLFSGRETQYF. The CDR3 region has the DNA TGCGCCAGCAGCTTATTTTCTGGGAGGGAGACCCAGTACTTC.